This T cell receptor beta chain originates from a study of identical twins. This clonotype was counted at least ten times. What it binds is unknown. CDR1 SGHDT and CDR2 YYEEEE come from the germline V gene. The V end was cut by 5 bases, the J end by 2 bases, with 12 bases between. The CDR3 totals 14 residues. Each CDR3 protein is one row after TCRdb ran MiXCR on the 5' RACE reads. The sample shows about 890,000 distinct CDR3 sequences, approximately 13% of them seen only once. Study conclusions and caveats: Clonotypes of the beta chain that were abundant in cord blood carried fewer insertions (memory repertoires showed none). Twin-shared out-of-frame alpha sequences showed excess low generation probability.

All donors were healthy Caucasians. These same data were also listed under a study on yellow fever vaccine responses in identical twins.

Material: PBMCs. This chain joins TRBV5-6 and TRBJ2-3; D is tentatively TRBD1 or TRBD2 (5 bases each). This TCR was recovered from a woman younger than 35 in good health. This CDR3 is CASRSGRNTDTQYF. For the CDR3, the DNA is TGTGCCAGCAGGTCGGGACGGAACACAGATACGCAGTATTTT. Based on the CDR3 plus reference TRBV5-6 and TRBJ2-3, the full variable domain is DAGVTQSPTHLIKTRGQQVTLRCSPKSGHDTVSWYQQALGQGPQFIFQYYEEEERQRGNFPDRFSGHQFPNYSSELNVNALLLGDSALYLCASRSGRNTDTQYFGPGTRLTVL.